This T cell receptor beta chain was obtained from a study of CD8 T cells in Susac syndrome. The authors reverse transcribed roughly 0.45 to 1 ug RNA with random hexamers. By means of immunoSEQ multiplex PCR, TCR beta CDR3 spanning 54 Vbeta and 13 Jbeta underwent amplification. TCRdb re-called the immunoSEQ multiplex PCR reads with MiXCR, one entry per CDR3 protein. Of around 200,000 distinct CDR3 sequences in the sample, roughly 94% were seen once. In this sample, this clonotype turned up once. In the multiple sclerosis control group, patients were treatment-naive and had stable or active relapsing-remitting disease. The TCR originated in a human donor with multiple sclerosis. The specimen sequenced was CD4+ T cells from PBMCs.

The DNA of the CDR3 is TGTGCCAGCAACCGTCAGGGCAGCACAGATACGCAGTATTTT. This sequence encodes CASNRQGSTDTQYF. V usage is TRBV12-3 or TRBV12-4 and J usage is TRBJ2-3; TRBD1 might be the D (5 bases). V was clipped by 7 bases and J by 0 bases, with 11 bases between them. The CDR3 length is 14 residues.